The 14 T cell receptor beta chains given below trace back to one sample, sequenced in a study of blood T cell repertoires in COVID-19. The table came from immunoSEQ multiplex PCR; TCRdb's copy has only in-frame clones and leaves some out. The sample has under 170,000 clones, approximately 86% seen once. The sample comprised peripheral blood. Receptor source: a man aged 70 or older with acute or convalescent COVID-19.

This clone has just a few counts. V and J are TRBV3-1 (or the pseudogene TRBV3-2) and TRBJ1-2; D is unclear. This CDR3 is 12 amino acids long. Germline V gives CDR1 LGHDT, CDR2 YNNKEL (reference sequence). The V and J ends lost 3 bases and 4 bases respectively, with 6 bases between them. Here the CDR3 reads CASSQAAYGYTF. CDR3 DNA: TGTGCCAGCAGCCAGGCCGCCTATGGCTACACCTTC.

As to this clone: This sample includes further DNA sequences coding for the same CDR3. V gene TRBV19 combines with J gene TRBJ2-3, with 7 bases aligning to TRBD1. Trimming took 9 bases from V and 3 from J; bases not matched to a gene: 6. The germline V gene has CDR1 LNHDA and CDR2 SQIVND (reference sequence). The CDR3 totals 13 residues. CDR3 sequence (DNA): TGTGCCAGCAAAGGCAGGGGGACAGATACGCAGTATTTT. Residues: CASKGRGTDTQYF.

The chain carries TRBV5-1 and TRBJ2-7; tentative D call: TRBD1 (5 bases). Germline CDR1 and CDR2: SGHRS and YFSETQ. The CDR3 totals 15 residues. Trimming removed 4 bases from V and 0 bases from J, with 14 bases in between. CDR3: CASSPLPDNSYEQYF. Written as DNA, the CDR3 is TGCGCCAGCAGCCCCCTCCCGGACAACTCCTACGAGCAGTACTTC.

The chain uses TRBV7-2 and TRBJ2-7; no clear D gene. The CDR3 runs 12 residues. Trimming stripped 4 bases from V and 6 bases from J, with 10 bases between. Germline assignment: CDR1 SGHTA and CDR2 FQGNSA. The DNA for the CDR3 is TGTGCCAGCAGCTCCAATCTACGCGAGCAGTACTTC. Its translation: CASSSNLREQYF.

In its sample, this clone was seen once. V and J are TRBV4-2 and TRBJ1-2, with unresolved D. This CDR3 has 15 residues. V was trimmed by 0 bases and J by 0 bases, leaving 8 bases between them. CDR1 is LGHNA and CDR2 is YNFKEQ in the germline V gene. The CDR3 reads CASSQDLRANYGYTF. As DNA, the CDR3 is TGTGCCAGCAGCCAAGATCTTCGGGCTAACTATGGCTACACCTTC.

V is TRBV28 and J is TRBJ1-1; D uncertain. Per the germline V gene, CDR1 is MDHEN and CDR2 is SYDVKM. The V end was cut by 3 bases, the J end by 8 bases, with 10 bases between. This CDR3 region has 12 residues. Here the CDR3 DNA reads TGTGCCAGCAGTTTGGTCCGCGGAGAAGCTTTCTTT. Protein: CASSLVRGEAFF. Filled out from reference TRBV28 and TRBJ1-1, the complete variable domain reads DVKVTQSSRYLVKRTGEKVFLECVQDMDHENMFWYRQDPGLGLRLIYFSYDVKMKEKGDIPEGYSVSREKKERFSLILESASTNQTSMYLCASSLVRGEAFFGQGTRLTVV.

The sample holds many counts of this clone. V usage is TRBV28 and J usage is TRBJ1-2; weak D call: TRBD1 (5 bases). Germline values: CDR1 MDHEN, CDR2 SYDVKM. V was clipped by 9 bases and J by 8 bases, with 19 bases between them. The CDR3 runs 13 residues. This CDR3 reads CASLTGVANGYTF. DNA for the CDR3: TGTGCCAGTCTGACGGGGGTGGCTAACGGCTACACCTTC.

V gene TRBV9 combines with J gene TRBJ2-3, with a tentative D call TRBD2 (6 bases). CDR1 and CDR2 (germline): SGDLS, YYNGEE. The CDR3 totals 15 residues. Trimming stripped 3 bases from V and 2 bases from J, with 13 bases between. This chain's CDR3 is CASSDARRATDTQYF. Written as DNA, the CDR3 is TGTGCCAGCAGCGACGCCCGGAGGGCCACAGATACGCAGTATTTT.

The CDR3 coding sequence is TGTGCCAGCAGCCCCCACAGGGGCACAGATACGCAGTATTTT. Protein: CASSPHRGTDTQYF. The V call is TRBV14, the J call TRBJ2-3, with a tentative D call TRBD1 (6 bases). The CDR3 is 14 amino acids. With 4 bases removed from V and 1 base from J, the gap between germline ends came to 9 bases. Germline lookup yields CDR1 SGHDN and CDR2 FVKESK.

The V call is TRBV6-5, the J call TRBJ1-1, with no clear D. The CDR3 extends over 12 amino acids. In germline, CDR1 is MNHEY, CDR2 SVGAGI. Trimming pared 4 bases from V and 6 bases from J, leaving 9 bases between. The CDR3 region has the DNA TGTGCCAGCAGTTTTACGGTGTCTGAAGCTTTCTTT. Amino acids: CASSFTVSEAFF.

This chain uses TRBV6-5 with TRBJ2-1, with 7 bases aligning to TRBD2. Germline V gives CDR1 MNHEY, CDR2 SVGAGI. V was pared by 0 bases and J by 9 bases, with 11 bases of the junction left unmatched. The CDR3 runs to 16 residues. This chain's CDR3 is CASSYSIMAGALEQFF. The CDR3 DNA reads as TGTGCCAGCAGTTACTCGATAATGGCGGGAGCCCTTGAGCAGTTCTTC.

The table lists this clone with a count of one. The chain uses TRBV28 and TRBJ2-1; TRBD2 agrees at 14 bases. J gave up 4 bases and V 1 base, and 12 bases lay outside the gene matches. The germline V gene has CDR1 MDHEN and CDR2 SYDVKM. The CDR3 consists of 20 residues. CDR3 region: CASSLSGLAGVSASYNEQFF. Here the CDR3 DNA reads TGTGCCAGCAGTTTATCGGGACTAGCGGGAGTCTCGGCTTCTTACAATGAGCAGTTCTTC.

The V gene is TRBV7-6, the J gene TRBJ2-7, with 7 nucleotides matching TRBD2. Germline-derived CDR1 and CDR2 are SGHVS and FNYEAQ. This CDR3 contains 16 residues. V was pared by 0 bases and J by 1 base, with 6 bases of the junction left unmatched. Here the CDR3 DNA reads TGTGCCAGCAGCTTAGCGAGTCAGGGAGGGTCCTACGAGCAGTACTTC. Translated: CASSLASQGGSYEQYF.

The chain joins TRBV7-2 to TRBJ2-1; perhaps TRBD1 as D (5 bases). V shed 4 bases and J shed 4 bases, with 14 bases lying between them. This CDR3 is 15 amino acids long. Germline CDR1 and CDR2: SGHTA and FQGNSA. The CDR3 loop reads CASSSGTGRYNEQFF. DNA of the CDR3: TGTGCCAGCAGCTCAGGAACAGGAAGATACAATGAGCAGTTCTTC.